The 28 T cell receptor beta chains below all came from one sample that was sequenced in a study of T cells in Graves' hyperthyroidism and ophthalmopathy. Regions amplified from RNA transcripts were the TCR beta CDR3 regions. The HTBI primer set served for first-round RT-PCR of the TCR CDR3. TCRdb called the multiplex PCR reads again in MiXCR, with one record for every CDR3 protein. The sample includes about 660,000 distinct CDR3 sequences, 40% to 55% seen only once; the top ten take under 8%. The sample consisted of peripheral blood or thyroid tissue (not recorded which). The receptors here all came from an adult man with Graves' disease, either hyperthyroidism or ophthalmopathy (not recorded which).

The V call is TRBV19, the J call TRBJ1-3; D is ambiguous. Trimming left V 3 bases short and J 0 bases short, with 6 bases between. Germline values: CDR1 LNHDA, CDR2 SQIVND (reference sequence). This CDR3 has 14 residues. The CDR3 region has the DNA TGTGCCAGTAGTATCCCGGGCTCTGGAAACACCATATATTTT. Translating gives CASSIPGSGNTIYF.

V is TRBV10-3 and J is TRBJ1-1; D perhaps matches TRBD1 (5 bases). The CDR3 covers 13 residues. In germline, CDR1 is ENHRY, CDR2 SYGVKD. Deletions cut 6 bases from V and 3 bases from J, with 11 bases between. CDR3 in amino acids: CAIRGGGDTEAFF. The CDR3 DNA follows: TGTGCCATCAGAGGCGGGGGGGACACTGAAGCTTTCTTT.

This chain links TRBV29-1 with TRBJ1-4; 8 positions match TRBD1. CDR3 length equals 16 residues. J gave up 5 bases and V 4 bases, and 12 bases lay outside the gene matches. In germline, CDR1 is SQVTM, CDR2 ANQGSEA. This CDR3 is CSVVQGAGGLNEKLFF. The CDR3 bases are TGCAGCGTTGTACAGGGTGCAGGGGGCTTAAATGAAAAACTGTTTTTT.

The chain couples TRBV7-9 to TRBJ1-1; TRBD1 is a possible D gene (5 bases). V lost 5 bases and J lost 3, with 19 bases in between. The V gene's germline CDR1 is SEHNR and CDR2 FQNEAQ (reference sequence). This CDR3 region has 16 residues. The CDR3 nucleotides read TGTGCCAGCAGCCAAGGTCTGGGGACGGGGGACACTGAAGCTTTCTTT. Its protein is CASSQGLGTGDTEAFF.

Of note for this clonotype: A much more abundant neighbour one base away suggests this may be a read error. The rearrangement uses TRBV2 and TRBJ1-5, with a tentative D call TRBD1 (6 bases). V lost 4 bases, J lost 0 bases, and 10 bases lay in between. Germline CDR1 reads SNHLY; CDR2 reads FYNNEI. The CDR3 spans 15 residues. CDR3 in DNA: TGTGCCAGCAGTGGGGACACCGATAGCAATCAGCCCCAGCATTTT. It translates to CASSGDTDSNQPQHF.

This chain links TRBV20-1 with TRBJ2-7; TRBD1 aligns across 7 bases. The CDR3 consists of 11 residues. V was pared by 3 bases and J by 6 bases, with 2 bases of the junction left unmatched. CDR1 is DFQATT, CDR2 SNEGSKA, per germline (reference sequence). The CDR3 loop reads CSASSGGEQYF. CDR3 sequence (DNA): TGCAGTGCTAGCTCAGGGGGCGAGCAGTACTTC.

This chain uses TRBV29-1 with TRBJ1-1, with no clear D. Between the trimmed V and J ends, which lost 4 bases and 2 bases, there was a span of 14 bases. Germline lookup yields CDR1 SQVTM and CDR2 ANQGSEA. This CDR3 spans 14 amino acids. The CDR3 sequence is CSVAKRAANTEAFF. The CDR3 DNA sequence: TGCAGCGTTGCGAAGAGGGCAGCCAACACTGAAGCTTTCTTT.

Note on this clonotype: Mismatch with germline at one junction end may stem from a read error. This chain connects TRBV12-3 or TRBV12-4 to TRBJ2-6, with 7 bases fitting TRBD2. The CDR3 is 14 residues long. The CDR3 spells CASSEARGTTFEAF. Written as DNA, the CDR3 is TGTGCCAGCAGTGAAGCGCGGGGGACCACGTTTGAAGCTTTC.

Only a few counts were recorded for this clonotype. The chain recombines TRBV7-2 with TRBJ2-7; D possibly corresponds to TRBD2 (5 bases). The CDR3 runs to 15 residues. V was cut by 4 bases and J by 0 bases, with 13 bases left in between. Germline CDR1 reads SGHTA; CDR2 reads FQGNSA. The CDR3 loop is CASSWVSGYSYEQYF. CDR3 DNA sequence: TGTGCCAGCAGCTGGGTAAGCGGATACTCCTACGAGCAGTACTTC.

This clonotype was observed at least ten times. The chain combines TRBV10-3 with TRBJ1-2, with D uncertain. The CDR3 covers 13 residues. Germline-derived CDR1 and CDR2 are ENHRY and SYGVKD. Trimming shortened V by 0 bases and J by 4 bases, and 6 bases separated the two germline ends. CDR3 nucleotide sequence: TGTGCCATCAGTGAGTCCCTCCCCTATGGCTACACCTTC. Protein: CAISESLPYGYTF.

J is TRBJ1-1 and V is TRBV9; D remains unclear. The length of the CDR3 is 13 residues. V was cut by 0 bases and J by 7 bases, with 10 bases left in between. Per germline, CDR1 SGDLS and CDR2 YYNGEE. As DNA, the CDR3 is TGTGCCAGCAGCGTAGAAGTAGGGAGTGAAGCTTTCTTT. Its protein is CASSVEVGSEAFF.

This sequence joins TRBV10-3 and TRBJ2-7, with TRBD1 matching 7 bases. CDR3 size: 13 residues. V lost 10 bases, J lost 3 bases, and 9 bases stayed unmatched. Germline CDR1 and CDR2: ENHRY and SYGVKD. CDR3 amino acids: CASKGQEYYEQYF. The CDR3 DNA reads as TGTGCCAGCAAAGGACAGGAATACTACGAGCAGTACTTC.

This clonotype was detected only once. The CDR3 region has the DNA TGTGCCACCAAGCCTGAACAGGGGGATCAGCCCCAGCATTTT. Its translation: CATKPEQGDQPQHF. The rearrangement links TRBV15 to TRBJ1-5; TRBD1 matches 8 bases. The CDR3 runs to 14 residues. V lost 7 bases, J lost 5 bases, and 7 bases stayed unmatched. CDR1 LNHNV and CDR2 YYDKDF come from the germline V gene (reference sequence).

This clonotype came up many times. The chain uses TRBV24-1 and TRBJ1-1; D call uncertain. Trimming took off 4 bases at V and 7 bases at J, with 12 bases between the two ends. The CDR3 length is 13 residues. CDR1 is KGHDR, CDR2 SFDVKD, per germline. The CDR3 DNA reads TGTGCCACCAGTGAGTCAGGACCAGATGAAGCTTTCTTT. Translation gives CATSESGPDEAFF.

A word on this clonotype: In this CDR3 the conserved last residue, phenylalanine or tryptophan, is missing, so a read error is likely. CDR3 nucleotides: TGTGCCAGCAGCGTAGGAGGCGGGGAGACCCAGTACTAC. Encoded protein: CASSVGGGETQYY. The rearrangement uses TRBV7-6 and TRBJ2-5; D possibly corresponds to TRBD2 (5 bases). Germline V CDR1 and CDR2: SGHVS, FNYEAQ. The CDR3 totals 13 residues. V was shortened by 5 bases and J by 5 bases, with 12 bases between the two germline ends.

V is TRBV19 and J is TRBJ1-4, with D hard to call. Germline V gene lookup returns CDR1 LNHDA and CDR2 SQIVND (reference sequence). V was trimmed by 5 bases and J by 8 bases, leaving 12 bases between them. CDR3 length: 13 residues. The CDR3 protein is CASSVRTDEKLFF. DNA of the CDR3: TGTGCCAGTAGTGTGCGAACGGACGAAAAACTGTTTTTT. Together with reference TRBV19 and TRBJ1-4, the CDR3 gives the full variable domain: DGGITQSPKYLFRKEGQNVTLSCEQNLNHDAMYWYRQDPGQGLRLIYYSQIVNDFQKGDIAEGYSVSREKKESFPLTVTSAQKNPTAFYLCASSVRTDEKLFFGSGTQLSVL.

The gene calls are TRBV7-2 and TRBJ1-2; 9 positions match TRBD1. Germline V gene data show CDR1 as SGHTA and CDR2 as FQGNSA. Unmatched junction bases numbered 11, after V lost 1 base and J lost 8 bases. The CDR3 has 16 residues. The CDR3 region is CASSLGYGTGTKGYTF. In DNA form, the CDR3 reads TGTGCCAGCAGCTTAGGCTATGGGACAGGGACCAAGGGCTACACCTTC.

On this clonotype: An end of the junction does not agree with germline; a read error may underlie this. CDR3 sequence reads: CASSVAQGNYGYTF. In DNA, the CDR3 is TGTGCCAGCAGCGTAGCACAGGGAAACTATGGCTACACCTTC. The gene calls are TRBV7-9 and TRBJ1-2, with D possibly TRBD1 on 6 matching bases. The CDR3 has 14 residues. Germline CDR1 and CDR2: SEHNR and FQNEAQ (reference sequence).

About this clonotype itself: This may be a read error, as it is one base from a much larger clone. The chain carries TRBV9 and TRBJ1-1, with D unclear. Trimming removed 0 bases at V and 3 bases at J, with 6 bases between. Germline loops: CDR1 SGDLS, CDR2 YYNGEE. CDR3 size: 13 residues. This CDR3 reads CASSVVGHTEAFF. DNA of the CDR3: TGTGCCAGCAGCGTAGTTGGGCACACTGAAGCTTTCTTT.

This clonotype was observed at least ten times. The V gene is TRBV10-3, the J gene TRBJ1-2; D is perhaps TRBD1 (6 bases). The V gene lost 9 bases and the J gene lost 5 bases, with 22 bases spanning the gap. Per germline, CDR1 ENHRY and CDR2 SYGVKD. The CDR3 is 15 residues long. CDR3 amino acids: CAIKRDTVRDYGYTF. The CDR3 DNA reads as TGTGCCATTAAACGGGACACAGTTAGGGATTATGGCTACACCTTC.

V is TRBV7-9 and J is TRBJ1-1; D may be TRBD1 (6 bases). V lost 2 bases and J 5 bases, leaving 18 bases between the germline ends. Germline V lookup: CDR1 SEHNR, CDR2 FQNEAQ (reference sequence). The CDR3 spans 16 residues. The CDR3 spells CASSLYFGTRHTEAFF. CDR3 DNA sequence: TGTGCCAGCAGCTTATATTTTGGGACACGGCATACTGAAGCTTTCTTT.

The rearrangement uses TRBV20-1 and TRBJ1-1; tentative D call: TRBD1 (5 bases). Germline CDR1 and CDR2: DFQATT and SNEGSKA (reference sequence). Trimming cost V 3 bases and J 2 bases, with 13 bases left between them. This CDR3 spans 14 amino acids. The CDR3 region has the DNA TGCAGTGCTAGCCGGGGCCAGGATAACACTGAAGCTTTCTTT. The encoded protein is CSASRGQDNTEAFF.

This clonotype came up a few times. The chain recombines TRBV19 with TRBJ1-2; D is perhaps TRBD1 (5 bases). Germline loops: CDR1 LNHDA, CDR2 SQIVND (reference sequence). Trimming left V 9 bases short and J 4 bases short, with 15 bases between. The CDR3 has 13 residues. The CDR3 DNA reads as TGTGCCAGCAAGGGGAGCAGAGGCTATGGCTACACCTTC. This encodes CASKGSRGYGYTF.

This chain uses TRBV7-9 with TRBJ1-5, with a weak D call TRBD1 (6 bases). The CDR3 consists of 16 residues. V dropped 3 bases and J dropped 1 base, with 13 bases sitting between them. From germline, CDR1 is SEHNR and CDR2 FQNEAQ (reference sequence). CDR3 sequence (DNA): TGTGCCAGCAGCTTGAGGGGGGAGGGCAGCAATCAGCCCCAGCATTTT. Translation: CASSLRGEGSNQPQHF.

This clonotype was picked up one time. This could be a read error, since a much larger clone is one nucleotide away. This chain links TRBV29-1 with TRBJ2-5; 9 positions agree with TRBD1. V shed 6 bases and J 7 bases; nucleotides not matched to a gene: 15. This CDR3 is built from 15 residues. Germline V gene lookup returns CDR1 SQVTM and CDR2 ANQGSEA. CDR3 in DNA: TGCAGCGTGAATAATCCGGGACAGGGAAGGGGGACCCAGTACTTC. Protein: CSVNNPGQGRGTQYF.

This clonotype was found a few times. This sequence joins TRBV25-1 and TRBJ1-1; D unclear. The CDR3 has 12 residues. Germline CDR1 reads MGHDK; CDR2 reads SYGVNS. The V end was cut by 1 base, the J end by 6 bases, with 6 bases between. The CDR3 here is CASSELDAEAFF. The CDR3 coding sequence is TGTGCCAGCAGTGAATTAGACGCTGAAGCTTTCTTT.

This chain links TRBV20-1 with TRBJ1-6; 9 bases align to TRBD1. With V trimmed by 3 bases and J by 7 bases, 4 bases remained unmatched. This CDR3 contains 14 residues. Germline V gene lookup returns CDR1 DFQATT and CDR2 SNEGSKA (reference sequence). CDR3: CSASGDRANSPLHF. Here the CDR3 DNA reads TGCAGTGCTAGTGGGGACAGGGCCAATTCACCCCTCCACTTT.

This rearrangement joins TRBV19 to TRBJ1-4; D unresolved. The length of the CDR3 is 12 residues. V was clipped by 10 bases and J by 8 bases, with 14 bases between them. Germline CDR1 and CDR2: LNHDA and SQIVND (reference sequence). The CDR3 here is CANRRTGEKLFF. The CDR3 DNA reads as TGTGCCAATAGACGAACGGGGGAAAAACTGTTTTTT.